Listed below are T cell receptor beta chains from one sample, sequenced in a study of cytomegalovirus exposure and HLA in healthy donors. Only in-frame clones appear in the TCRdb table, and some are missing; sequencing was by immunoSEQ multiplex PCR. The sample has approximately 150,000 clones, more than 65% seen once. Material: PBMCs. The receptors derive from a man younger than 40 in good health and CMV-seropositive. Both conserved end residues are part of each CDR3. A D gene is named only where the DNA matches it firmly. Clone size is given for some rows only: seen once, a few or many times, or a class if the clone is expanded.

d_call: .; clone_size: few; cdr3_length: 16; v_call: TRBV21-1; j_call: TRBJ1-6; cdr3_aa: CASSKFGGQYNSPLHF; cdr3_nt: TGTGCCAGCAGCAAATTCGGCGGACAGTATAATTCACCCCTCCACTTT
d_call: .; clone_size: .; cdr3_length: 16; v_call: TRBV6-5; j_call: TRBJ1-6; cdr3_aa: CASSYTGLLNNSPLHF; cdr3_nt: TGTGCCAGCAGTTACACCGGACTGCTTAATAATTCACCCCTCCACTTT
d_call: .; clone_size: .; cdr3_length: 12; v_call: TRBV11-1; j_call: TRBJ2-5; cdr3_aa: CASRRAQETQYF; cdr3_nt: TGTGCCAGCAGGAGGGCCCAAGAGACCCAGTACTTC
d_call: TRBD2; clone_size: .; cdr3_length: 15; v_call: TRBV27; j_call: TRBJ2-3; cdr3_aa: CASSGLAGLTDTQYF; cdr3_nt: TGTGCCAGCAGTGGACTAGCGGGGCTCACAGATACGCAGTATTTT
d_call: .; clone_size: .; cdr3_length: 14; v_call: TRBV19; j_call: TRBJ1-5; cdr3_aa: CASSIQISNQPQHF; cdr3_nt: TGTGCCAGTAGTATACAGATTAGCAATCAGCCCCAGCATTTT
d_call: TRBD2; clone_size: once; cdr3_length: 17; v_call: TRBV19; j_call: TRBJ2-3; cdr3_aa: CASSSRTSGGHTDTQYF; cdr3_nt: TGTGCCAGTAGTTCCCGGACTAGCGGGGGGCACACAGATACGCAGTATTTT
d_call: .; clone_size: .; cdr3_length: 15; v_call: TRBV4-1; j_call: TRBJ2-7; cdr3_aa: CASSKEPGHREEQYF; cdr3_nt: TGCGCCAGCAGCAAGGAACCGGGACACAGGGAAGAGCAGTACTTC
d_call: .; clone_size: .; cdr3_length: 13; v_call: TRBV6-6; j_call: TRBJ1-1; cdr3_aa: CASSPRRATEAFF; cdr3_nt: TGTGCCAGCAGCCCCCGCAGGGCGACTGAAGCTTTCTTT
d_call: TRBD2; clone_size: once; cdr3_length: 17; v_call: TRBV7-2; j_call: TRBJ2-3; cdr3_aa: CASSLRGREVRTDTQYF; cdr3_nt: TGTGCCAGCAGCTTACGCGGACGGGAGGTTCGCACAGATACGCAGTATTTT
d_call: .; clone_size: .; cdr3_length: 14; v_call: TRBV27; j_call: TRBJ1-1; cdr3_aa: CASRLAEVNTEAFF; cdr3_nt: TGTGCCAGCAGGCTGGCAGAAGTGAACACTGAAGCTTTCTTT
d_call: TRBD1; clone_size: .; cdr3_length: 12; v_call: TRBV6-5; j_call: TRBJ2-5; cdr3_aa: CASSRQGETQYF; cdr3_nt: TGTGCCAGCAGTCGACAGGGAGAGACCCAGTACTTC
d_call: TRBD1; clone_size: .; cdr3_length: 15; v_call: TRBV5-1; j_call: TRBJ2-7; cdr3_aa: CASSPTTGGAYEQYF; cdr3_nt: TGCGCCAGCAGCCCAACGACAGGGGGCGCCTACGAGCAGTACTTC
d_call: .; clone_size: .; cdr3_length: 14; v_call: TRBV4-1; j_call: TRBJ2-2; cdr3_aa: CASSQAFTAGELFF; cdr3_nt: TGCGCCAGCAGCCAAGCTTTTACAGCCGGGGAGCTGTTTTTT
d_call: TRBD2; clone_size: few; cdr3_length: 17; v_call: TRBV5-1; j_call: TRBJ2-1; cdr3_aa: CASSFKVAGGLCNEQFF; cdr3_nt: TGCGCCAGCAGCTTTAAGGTGGCGGGAGGGCTTTGCAATGAGCAGTTCTTC
d_call: .; clone_size: .; cdr3_length: 14; v_call: TRBV7-7; j_call: TRBJ2-1; cdr3_aa: CASSLAGLDNEQFF; cdr3_nt: TGTGCCAGCAGCTTAGCGGGACTCGACAATGAGCAGTTCTTC
d_call: TRBD1; clone_size: .; cdr3_length: 16; v_call: TRBV15; j_call: TRBJ1-4; cdr3_aa: CATSREIRTGLMKLFF; cdr3_nt: TGTGCCACCAGCAGAGAGATACGGACAGGGCTGATGAAACTGTTTTTT
d_call: TRBD2; clone_size: .; cdr3_length: 17; v_call: TRBV29-1; j_call: TRBJ2-3; cdr3_aa: CSVEEIAGGPWADTQYF; cdr3_nt: TGCAGCGTTGAAGAAATAGCGGGAGGGCCCTGGGCAGATACGCAGTATTTT
d_call: .; clone_size: once; cdr3_length: 17; v_call: TRBV9; j_call: TRBJ1-3; cdr3_aa: CASSVRAQGLNGNTIYF; cdr3_nt: TGTGCCAGCAGCGTACGGGCCCAGGGGTTAAATGGAAACACCATATATTTT
d_call: .; clone_size: .; cdr3_length: 11; v_call: TRBV7-9; j_call: TRBJ2-7; cdr3_aa: CSSQQVGEQYF; cdr3_nt: TGTTCCAGCCAACAGGTCGGCGAGCAGTACTTC
d_call: TRBD2; clone_size: .; cdr3_length: 16; v_call: TRBV9; j_call: TRBJ2-1; cdr3_aa: CASSVGGGRPYNEQFF; cdr3_nt: TGTGCCAGCAGCGTAGGGGGCGGGAGACCCTACAATGAGCAGTTCTTC
d_call: TRBD2; clone_size: .; cdr3_length: 15; v_call: TRBV11-3; j_call: TRBJ2-7; cdr3_aa: CASSLGGGSSYEQYF; cdr3_nt: TGTGCCAGCAGCTTAGGGGGCGGGAGCTCCTACGAGCAGTACTTC
d_call: .; clone_size: .; cdr3_length: 15; v_call: TRBV28; j_call: TRBJ1-5; cdr3_aa: CASSLWQGSNQPQHF; cdr3_nt: TGTGCCAGCAGTTTATGGCAGGGAAGTAATCAGCCCCAGCATTTT
d_call: TRBD2; clone_size: .; cdr3_length: 14; v_call: TRBV9; j_call: TRBJ2-2; cdr3_aa: CASSVRTSTGELFF; cdr3_nt: TGTGCCAGCAGCGTGAGGACTAGCACCGGGGAGCTGTTTTTT
d_call: .; clone_size: .; cdr3_length: 13; v_call: TRBV7-2; j_call: TRBJ1-1; cdr3_aa: CASSSPMYTEAFF; cdr3_nt: TGTGCCAGCAGCTCCCCTATGTACACTGAAGCTTTCTTT
d_call: .; clone_size: .; cdr3_length: 16; v_call: TRBV9; j_call: TRBJ2-2; cdr3_aa: CASTHRGTGQTGELFF; cdr3_nt: TGTGCCAGCACCCATCGAGGCACAGGGCAGACCGGGGAGCTGTTTTTT
d_call: .; clone_size: .; cdr3_length: 14; v_call: TRBV18; j_call: TRBJ1-1; cdr3_aa: CASSPMESGTEAFF; cdr3_nt: TGTGCCAGCTCACCAATGGAAAGCGGCACTGAAGCTTTCTTT
d_call: .; clone_size: .; cdr3_length: 17; v_call: TRBV19; j_call: TRBJ1-4; cdr3_aa: CASSIGQGFTTNEKLFF; cdr3_nt: TGTGCCAGTAGTATTGGTCAGGGATTTACAACTAATGAAAAACTGTTTTTT
d_call: TRBD1; clone_size: .; cdr3_length: 16; v_call: TRBV2; j_call: TRBJ1-1; cdr3_aa: CASTGGRGRLGTEAFF; cdr3_nt: TGTGCCAGCACGGGGGGCAGGGGGCGCCTGGGCACTGAAGCTTTCTTT
d_call: TRBD2; clone_size: .; cdr3_length: 14; v_call: TRBV4-3; j_call: TRBJ2-2; cdr3_aa: CASRRGTSTGELFF; cdr3_nt: TGCGCCAGCAGGCGGGGGACGAGCACCGGGGAGCTGTTTTTT